This TCR beta chain stems from a study of blood T cell repertoires in COVID-19. The CDR3 has 15 residues. V lost 8 bases, J lost 0 bases, and 16 bases lay in between. Germline V lookup: CDR1 SGHTA, CDR2 FQGNSA. Generated by immunoSEQ multiplex PCR, the TCRdb table keeps only in-frame clones and is missing some. The sample comprises 90,000 to 130,000 clones, 86% of which are singletons, and approximately 4.7% rests with the top ten. This sequence was found in a man aged 35 to 55 with acute or convalescent COVID-19. Sequences were obtained from peripheral blood. The chain carries TRBV7-2 and TRBJ1-1, with D perhaps TRBD1 (5 bases). CDR3 sequence: CASRRGTGVNTEAFF. The CDR3 coding sequence is TGTGCCAGCCGACGAGGCACAGGCGTGAACACTGAAGCTTTCTTT. The whole variable domain, remainder taken from reference TRBV7-2 and TRBJ1-1, is GAGVSQSPSNKVTEKGKDVELRCDPISGHTALYWYRQSLGQGLEFLIYFQGNSAPDKSGLPSDRFSAERTGGSVSTLTIQRTQQEDSAVYLCASRRGTGVNTEAFFGQGTRLTVV.